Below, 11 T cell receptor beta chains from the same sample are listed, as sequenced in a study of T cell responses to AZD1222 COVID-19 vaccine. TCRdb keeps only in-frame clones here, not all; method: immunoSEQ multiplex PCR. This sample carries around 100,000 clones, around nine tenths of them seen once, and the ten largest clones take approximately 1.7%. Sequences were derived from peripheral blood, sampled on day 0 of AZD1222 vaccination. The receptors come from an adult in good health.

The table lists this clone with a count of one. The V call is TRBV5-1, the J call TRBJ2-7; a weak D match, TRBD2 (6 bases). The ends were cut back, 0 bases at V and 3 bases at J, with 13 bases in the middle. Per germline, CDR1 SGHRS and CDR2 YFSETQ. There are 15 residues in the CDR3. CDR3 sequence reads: CASSLEGTPYYEQYF. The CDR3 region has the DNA TGCGCCAGCAGCTTGGAGGGGACTCCCTACTACGAGCAGTACTTC.

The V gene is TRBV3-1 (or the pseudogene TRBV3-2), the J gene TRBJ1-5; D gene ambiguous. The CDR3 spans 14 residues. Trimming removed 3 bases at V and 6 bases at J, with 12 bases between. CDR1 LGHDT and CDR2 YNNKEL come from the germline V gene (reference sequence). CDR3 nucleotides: TGTGCCAGCAGCCAGGGAAGGACCACTCAGCCCCAGCATTTT. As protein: CASSQGRTTQPQHF.

CDR3 coding DNA: TGTGCCAGCAGTTACTCGAACAGGCTAGCGGGAGATACGCAGTATTTT. Translated: CASSYSNRLAGDTQYF. The rearrangement links TRBV6-5 to TRBJ2-3, with TRBD2 matching over 8 bases. V was clipped by 0 bases and J by 5 bases; unmatched bases: 7. The length of the CDR3 is 16 residues. CDR1 is MNHEY and CDR2 is SVGAGI in the germline V gene.

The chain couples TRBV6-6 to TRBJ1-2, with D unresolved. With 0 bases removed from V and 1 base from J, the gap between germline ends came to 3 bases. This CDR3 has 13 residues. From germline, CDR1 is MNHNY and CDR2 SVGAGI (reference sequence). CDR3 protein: CASSYSNNYGYTF. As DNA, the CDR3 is TGTGCCAGCAGTTACTCGAATAACTATGGCTACACCTTC.

In DNA, the CDR3 is TGTGCCAGCAGCTTAGGGCAGGGAGGGGAAAAACTGTTTTTT. Translating it yields CASSLGQGGEKLFF. J is TRBJ1-4 and V is TRBV7-6; possible D gene TRBD1, 5 bases. The V end lost 1 base, the J end lost 8 bases, and 11 bases lay between the germline ends. CDR3 length: 14 amino acids. CDR1 and CDR2 (germline): SGHVS, FNYEAQ.

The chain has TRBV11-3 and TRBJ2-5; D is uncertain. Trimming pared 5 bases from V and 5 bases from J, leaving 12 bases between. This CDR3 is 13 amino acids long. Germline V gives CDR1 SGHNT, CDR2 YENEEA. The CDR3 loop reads CASSLSSGETQYF. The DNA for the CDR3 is TGTGCCAGCAGCCTTTCTAGTGGTGAGACCCAGTACTTC.

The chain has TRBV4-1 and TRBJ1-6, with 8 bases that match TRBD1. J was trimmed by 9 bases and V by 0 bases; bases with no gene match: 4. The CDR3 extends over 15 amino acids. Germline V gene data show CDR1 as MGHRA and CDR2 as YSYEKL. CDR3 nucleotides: TGCGCCAGCAGCCAAGACCAGGGGGCGAGTTCACCCCTCCACTTT. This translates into CASSQDQGASSPLHF.

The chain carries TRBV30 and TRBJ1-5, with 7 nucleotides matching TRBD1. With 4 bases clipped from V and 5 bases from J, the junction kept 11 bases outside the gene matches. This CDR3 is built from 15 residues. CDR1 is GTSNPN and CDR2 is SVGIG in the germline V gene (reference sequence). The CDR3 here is CAWTGSGTVDQPQHF. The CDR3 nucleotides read TGTGCCTGGACGGGTTCAGGGACAGTAGATCAGCCCCAGCATTTT.

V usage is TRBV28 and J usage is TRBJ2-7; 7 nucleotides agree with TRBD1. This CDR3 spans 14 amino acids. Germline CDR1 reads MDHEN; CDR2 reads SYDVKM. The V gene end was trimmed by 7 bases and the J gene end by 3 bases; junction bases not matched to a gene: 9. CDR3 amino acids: CASNYGQESYEQYF. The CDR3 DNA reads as TGTGCCAGCAACTACGGACAGGAAAGCTACGAGCAGTACTTC. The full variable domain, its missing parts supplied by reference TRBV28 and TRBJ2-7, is DVKVTQSSRYLVKRTGEKVFLECVQDMDHENMFWYRQDPGLGLRLIYFSYDVKMKEKGDIPEGYSVSREKKERFSLILESASTNQTSMYLCASNYGQESYEQYFGPGTRLTVT.

CDR3 nucleotides: TGTGCCAGCAGCCCTTGGGGGGACTATAGCAATCAGCCCCAGCATTTT. It specifies CASSPWGDYSNQPQHF. The V call is TRBV28, the J call TRBJ1-5; D may be TRBD1 (5 bases). Trimming pared 6 bases from V and 0 bases from J, leaving 15 bases between. The CDR3 is made up of 16 amino acids. Germline V gene sequence: CDR1 MDHEN, CDR2 SYDVKM.

The CDR3 nucleotides read TGTGCCAGCACCCCGAAAGGAGGTCAGCCCCAGCATTTT. Translation: CASTPKGGQPQHF. The chain joins TRBV6-5 to TRBJ1-5; D is undetermined. The length of the CDR3 is 13 residues. Trimming took off 7 bases at V and 6 bases at J, with 13 bases between the two ends. CDR1 MNHEY and CDR2 SVGAGI come from the germline V gene.